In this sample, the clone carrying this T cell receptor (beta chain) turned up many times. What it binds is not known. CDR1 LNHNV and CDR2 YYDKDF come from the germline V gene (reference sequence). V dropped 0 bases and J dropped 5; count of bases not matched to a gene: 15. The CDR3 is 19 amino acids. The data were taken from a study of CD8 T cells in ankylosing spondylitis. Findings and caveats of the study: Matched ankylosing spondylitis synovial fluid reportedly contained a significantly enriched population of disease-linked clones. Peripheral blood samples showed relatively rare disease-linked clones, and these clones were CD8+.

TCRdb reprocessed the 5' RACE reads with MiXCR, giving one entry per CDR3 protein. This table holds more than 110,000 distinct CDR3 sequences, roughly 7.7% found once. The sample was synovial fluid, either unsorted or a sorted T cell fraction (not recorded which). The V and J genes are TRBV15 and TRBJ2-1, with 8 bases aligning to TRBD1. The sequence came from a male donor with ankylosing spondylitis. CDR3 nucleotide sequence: TGTGCCACCAGCAGAGATTCTTCCCGCCGGACAGGGAGGAACAATGAGCAGTTCTTC. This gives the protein CATSRDSSRRTGRNNEQFF.